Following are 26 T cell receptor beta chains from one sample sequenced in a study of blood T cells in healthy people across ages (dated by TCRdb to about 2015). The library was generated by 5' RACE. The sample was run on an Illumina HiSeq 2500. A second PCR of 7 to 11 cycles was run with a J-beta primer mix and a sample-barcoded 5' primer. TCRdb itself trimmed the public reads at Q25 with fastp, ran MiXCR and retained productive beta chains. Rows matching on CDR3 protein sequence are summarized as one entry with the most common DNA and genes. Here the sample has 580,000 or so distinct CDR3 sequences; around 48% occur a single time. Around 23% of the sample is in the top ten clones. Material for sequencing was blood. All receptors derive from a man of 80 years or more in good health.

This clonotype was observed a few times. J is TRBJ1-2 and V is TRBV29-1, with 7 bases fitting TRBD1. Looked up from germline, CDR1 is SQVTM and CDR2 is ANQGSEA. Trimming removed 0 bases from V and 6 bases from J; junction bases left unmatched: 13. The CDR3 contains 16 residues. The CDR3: CSVEDFLDRDSNGYTF. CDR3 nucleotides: TGCAGCGTTGAAGATTTTCTAGACAGGGATTCTAATGGCTACACCTTC.

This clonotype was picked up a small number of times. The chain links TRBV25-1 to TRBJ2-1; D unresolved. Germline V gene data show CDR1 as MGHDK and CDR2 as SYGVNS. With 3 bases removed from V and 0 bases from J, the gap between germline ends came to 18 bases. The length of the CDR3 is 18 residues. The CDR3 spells CASSDPTGRASSYNEQFF. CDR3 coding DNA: TGTGCCAGCAGTGACCCGACCGGACGGGCAAGCTCCTACAATGAGCAGTTCTTC.

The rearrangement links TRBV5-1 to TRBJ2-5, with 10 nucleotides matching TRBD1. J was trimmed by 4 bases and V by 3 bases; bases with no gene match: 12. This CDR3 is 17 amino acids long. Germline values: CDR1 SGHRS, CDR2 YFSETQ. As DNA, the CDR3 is TGCGCCAGCAGCTCTCAATCATACCGGGACAGGGGAGAGACCCAGTACTTC. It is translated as CASSSQSYRDRGETQYF.

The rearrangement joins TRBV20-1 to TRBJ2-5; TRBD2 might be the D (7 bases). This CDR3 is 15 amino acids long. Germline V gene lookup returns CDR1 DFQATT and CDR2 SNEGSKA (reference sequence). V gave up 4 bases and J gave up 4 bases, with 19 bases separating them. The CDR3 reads CSAISGGLSVETQYF. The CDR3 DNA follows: TGCAGTGCTATATCGGGGGGCCTGTCGGTAGAGACCCAGTACTTC.

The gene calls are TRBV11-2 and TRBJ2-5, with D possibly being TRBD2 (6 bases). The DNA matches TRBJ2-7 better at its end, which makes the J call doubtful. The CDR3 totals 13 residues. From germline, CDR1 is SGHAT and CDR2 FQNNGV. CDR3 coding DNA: TGTGCCAGCAGCCCACGACTAGACGGCGAGCAGTACTTC. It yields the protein CASSPRLDGEQYF.

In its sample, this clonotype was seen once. DNA of the CDR3: TGTGCCAGCAGAATAGGACTAGCGGGAGTTCCTTACAATGAGCAGTTCTTC. It encodes CASRIGLAGVPYNEQFF. The rearrangement links TRBV6-2 or TRBV6-3 to TRBJ2-1; 13 bases are shared with TRBD2. Germline V gene sequence: CDR1 MNHEY, CDR2 SVGEGT. V dropped 6 bases and J dropped 4; count of bases not matched to a gene: 9. This CDR3 contains 17 residues.

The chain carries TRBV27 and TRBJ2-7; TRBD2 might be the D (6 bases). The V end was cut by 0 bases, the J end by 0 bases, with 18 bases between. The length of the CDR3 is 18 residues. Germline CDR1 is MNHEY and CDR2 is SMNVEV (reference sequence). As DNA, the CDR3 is TGTGCCAGCAGTTTATCGGGGGGACTCTCTACATCCTCCTACGAGCAGTACTTC. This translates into CASSLSGGLSTSSYEQYF.

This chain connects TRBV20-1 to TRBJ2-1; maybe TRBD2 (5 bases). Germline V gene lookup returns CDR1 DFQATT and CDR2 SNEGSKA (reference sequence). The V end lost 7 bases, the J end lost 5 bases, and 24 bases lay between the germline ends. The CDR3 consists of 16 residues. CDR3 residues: CSVLPKSIYGDNEQFF. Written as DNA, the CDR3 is TGCAGTGTTCTACCAAAATCGATTTACGGGGACAATGAGCAGTTCTTC.

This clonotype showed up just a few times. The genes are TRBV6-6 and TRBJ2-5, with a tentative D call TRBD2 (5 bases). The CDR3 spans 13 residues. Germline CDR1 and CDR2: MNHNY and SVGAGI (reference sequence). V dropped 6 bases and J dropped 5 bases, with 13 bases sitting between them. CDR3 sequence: CASRAGQGETQYF. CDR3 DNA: TGTGCCAGCAGGGCGGGCCAAGGGGAGACCCAGTACTTC.

CDR3 region: CASSEDRGRGETQYF. CDR3 DNA sequence: TGTGCCAGCAGTGAGGACAGGGGGCGCGGGGAGACCCAGTACTTC. V gene TRBV27 combines with J gene TRBJ2-5, with 11 nucleotides matching TRBD1. This CDR3 is 15 amino acids long. Germline-derived CDR1 and CDR2 are MNHEY and SMNVEV (reference sequence). The trim removed 5 bases at V and 5 bases at J, leaving 7 bases unmatched.

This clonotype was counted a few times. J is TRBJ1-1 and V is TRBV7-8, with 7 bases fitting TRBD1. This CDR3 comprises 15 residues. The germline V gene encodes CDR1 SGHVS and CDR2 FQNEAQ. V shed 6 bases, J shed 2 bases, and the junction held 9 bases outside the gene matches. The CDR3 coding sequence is TGTGCCAGCAGGGAAATGGGACAGATAAACACTGAAGCTTTCTTT. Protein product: CASREMGQINTEAFF.

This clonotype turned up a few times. The CDR3 DNA reads TGTGCCAGCAGTTACGATCCGGTTCCTTACAATGAGCAGTTCTTC. This encodes CASSYDPVPYNEQFF. The rearrangement uses TRBV6-5 and TRBJ2-1; no reliable D call. Trimming cost V 2 bases and J 4 bases, with 12 bases left between them. Germline CDR1 MNHEY, CDR2 SVGAGI. There are 15 residues in the CDR3.

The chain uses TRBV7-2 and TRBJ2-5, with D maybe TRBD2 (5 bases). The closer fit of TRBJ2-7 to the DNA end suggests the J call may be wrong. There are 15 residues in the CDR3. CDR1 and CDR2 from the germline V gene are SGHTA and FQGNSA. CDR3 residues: CASRRLSSLGDEQYF. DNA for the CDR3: TGTGCCAGCAGAAGACTGTCGAGCCTCGGGGACGAGCAGTACTTC.

CDR3 coding DNA: TGCAGTGCTAGCTCAGACTCCTATGGCTACACCTTC. Its protein is CSASSDSYGYTF. The rearrangement links TRBV20-1 to TRBJ1-2; the D is unclear. V was cut by 3 bases and J by 4 bases, with 9 bases left in between. The CDR3 contains 12 residues. Germline values: CDR1 DFQATT, CDR2 SNEGSKA (reference sequence).

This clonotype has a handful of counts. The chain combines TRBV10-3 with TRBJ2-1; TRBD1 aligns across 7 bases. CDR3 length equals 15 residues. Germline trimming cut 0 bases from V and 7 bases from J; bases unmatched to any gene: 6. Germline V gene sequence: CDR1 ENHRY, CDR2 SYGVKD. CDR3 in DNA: TGTGCCATCAGTGAGTCGAGTGAGGGGGCAAATGAGCAGTTCTTC. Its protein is CAISESSEGANEQFF.

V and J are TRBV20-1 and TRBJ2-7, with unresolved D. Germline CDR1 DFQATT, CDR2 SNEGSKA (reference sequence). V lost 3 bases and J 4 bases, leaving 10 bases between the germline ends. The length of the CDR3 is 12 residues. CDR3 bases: TGCAGTGCTAGGTATGGTGCGTACGAGCAGTACTTC. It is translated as CSARYGAYEQYF.

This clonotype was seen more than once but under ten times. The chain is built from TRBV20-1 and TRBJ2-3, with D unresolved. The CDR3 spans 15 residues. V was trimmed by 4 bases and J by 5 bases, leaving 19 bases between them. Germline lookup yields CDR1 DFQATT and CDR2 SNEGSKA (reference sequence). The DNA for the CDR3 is TGCAGTGCTATACTGAGCGAACGTATTGTAGATACGCAGTATTTT. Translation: CSAILSERIVDTQYF.

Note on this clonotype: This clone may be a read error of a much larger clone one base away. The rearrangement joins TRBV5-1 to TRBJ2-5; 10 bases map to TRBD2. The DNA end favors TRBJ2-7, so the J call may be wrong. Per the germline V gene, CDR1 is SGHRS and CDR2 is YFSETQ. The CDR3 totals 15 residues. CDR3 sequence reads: CASSSTSGVVGEQYF. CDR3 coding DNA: TGCGCCAGCAGCAGTACTAGCGGGGTGGTTGGCGAGCAGTACTTC.

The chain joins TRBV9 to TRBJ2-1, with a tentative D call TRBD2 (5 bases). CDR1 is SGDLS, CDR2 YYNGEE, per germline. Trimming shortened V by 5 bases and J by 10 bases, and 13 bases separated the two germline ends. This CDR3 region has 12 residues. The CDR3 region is CASSTTRGEQFF. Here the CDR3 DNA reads TGTGCCAGCAGTACAACTAGAGGCGAGCAGTTCTTC.

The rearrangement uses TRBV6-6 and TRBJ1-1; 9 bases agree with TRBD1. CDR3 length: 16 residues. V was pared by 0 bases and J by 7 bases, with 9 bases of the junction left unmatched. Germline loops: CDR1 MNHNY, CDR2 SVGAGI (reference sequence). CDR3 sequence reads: CASSYSGATGGSEAFF. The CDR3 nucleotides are TGTGCCAGCAGTTACTCGGGGGCTACAGGGGGCAGTGAAGCTTTCTTT.

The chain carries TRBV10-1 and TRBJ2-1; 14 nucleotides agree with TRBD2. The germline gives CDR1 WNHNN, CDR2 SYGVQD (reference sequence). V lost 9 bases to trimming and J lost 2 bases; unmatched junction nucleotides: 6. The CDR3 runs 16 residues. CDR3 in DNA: TGCGCCAGACCGACTAGCGGGAGGGGACCCTACAATGAGCAGTTCTTC. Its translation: CARPTSGRGPYNEQFF.

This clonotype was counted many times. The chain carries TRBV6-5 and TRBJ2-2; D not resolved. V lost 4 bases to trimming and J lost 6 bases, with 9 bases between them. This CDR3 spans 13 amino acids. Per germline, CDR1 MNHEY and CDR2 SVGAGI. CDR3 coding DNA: TGTGCCAGCAGTTCCGACGGATCCGGGGAGCTGTTTTTT. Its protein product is CASSSDGSGELFF.

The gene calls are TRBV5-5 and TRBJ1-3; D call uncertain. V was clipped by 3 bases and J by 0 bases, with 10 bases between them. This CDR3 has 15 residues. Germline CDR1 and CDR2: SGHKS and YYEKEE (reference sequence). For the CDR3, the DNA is TGTGCCAGCAGCTCCGTCAGCGGCTCTGGAAACACCATATATTTT. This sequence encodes CASSSVSGSGNTIYF.

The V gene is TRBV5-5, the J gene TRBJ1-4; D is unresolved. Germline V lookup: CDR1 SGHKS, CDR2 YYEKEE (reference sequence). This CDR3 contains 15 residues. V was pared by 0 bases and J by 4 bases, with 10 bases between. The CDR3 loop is CASSLGWTNNEKLFF. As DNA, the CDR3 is TGTGCCAGCAGCTTGGGATGGACTAATAATGAAAAACTGTTTTTT.

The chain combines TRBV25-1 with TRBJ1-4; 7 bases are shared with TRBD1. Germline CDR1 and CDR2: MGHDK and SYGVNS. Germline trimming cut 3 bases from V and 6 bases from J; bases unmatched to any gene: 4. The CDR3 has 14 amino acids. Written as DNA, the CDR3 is TGTGCCAGCAGTGACCCCGGGACAGATGAAAAACTGTTTTTT. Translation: CASSDPGTDEKLFF.

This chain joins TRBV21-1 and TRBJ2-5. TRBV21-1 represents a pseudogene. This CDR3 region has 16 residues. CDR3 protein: CATPMGYRVTYNEQYF. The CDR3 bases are TGTGCCACCCCAATGGGTTATAGGGTAACCTACAATGAGCAGTACTTC.